Included here is one T cell receptor (beta chain) sequence, with context. Its antigen is not yet known. No clone much larger than this one lies a single base away; base qualities are absent. Every donor in the study was a healthy Caucasian. Miltenyi CD45RO+ enrichment and human naive T-cell isolation kits were used to isolate memory (CD45RO+) and naive T cells from PBMC. The sample originates from a study of identical twins (dated by TCRdb to between 2015 and 2016). About the study as a whole: TCR alpha and beta repertoires from monozygotic twins, unrelated adults of various ages and cord blood were deep-sequenced to test whether fetal clonotypes persist. To rule out contamination, the twin experiments were replicated at different times with different library preparation protocols. Beyond this particular receptor, the publication reports: Because the same donors could not be followed over many years, the conclusions depended on cross-sectional statistical analysis. Excess twin sharing in beta out-of-frame sequences was weaker because fewer shared sequences lowered the signal-to-noise ratio. Recombination models systematically underestimated out-of-frame TCR alpha sharing in monozygotic twins but agreed with sharing between unrelated individuals. Out-of-frame TCR alpha sequences shared between twins showed an excess of low generation-probability sequences compared with coincidental sharing between unrelated individuals. Fewer insertions were carried by abundant cord blood beta clonotypes; a weaker similar trend was observed in young adult naive repertoires, while no such trend was observed in memory repertoires. Invariant T cells such as MAIT and iNKT could partly confound zero-insertion analyses, although diverse VJ usage argued against such confounding for most clonotypes.

The CDR3 contains 18 residues, cysteine and phenylalanine counted. Only the CDR3 region is kept as DNA, spanning 54 bases read in frame from base 1. V is reduced by 0 bases and J by 4 bases, leaving a spacing of 21 bases between them. CDR1 and CDR2, looked up from the germline V gene, are SGHTA and FQGNSA. The library came from 5' RACE. The sequencing machine was an Illumina HiSeq 2000. A universal primer binding site was introduced by template switching, and a unique molecular identifier was present in the final cDNA, enabling accurate counting of TCR cDNA molecules. Specific primers in the conserved constant-segment region were used to synthesize first-strand cDNA for the TCR alpha and beta chains. To control for contamination, every cDNA library was double barcoded, receiving both a SMART-Mk sample barcode and Illumina barcodes. TruSeq adapter sequences along with Illumina sample barcodes were introduced in two successive PCR steps. Sequencing of the TCR alpha and beta cDNA libraries was done on the Illumina HiSeq platform using custom primers. For the original study's pipeline: MiGEC processed the raw reads to extract unique molecular identifiers, while MiXCR was used to determine the CDR3 positions. Recombination models were inferred per individual with the repgenHMM and IGoR tools using an EM algorithm. The tcR package in R was used for shared clonotype analysis, with sharing normalized by the product of cloneset sizes. To study raw recombination free of thymic and clonal selection effects, out-of-frame nonproductive sequences were analyzed. The public reads were quality trimmed at Q25 with fastp and then assembled into clones with MiXCR by TCRdb, keeping productive beta chains. Here each entry gathers all rows of one CDR3 protein and keeps the most common genes and DNA. The V and J calls shown here were made by TCRdb, not taken from the authors' results. This sample lists around 220,000 distinct CDR3 sequences; about 14% were detected once. Around 9% of the sample is in the top ten clones.

Sequencing used memory (CD45RO+) T cells sorted from blood. The meaning of the sample's cell subset or site label: CD45RO+ enriched T cells. The sequence links TRBV7-2 to TRBJ2-5; TRBD1 might be the D gene, on 5 matching bases. The TCR sequence derives from a woman under 30 in good health. The bases are TGTGCCAGCAGCTTAGCTTTCAGGGATTCGTCCGGACCAGAGACCCAGTACTTC. Its translation is CASSLAFRDSSGPETQYF. The CDR3 plus the reference TRBV7-2 and TRBJ2-5 genes for the other parts give the full variable domain: GAGVSQSPSNKVTEKGKDVELRCDPISGHTALYWYRQSLGQGLEFLIYFQGNSAPDKSGLPSDRFSAERTGGSVSTLTIQRTQQEDSAVYLCASSLAFRDSSGPETQYFGPGTRLLVL.